Listed here are 14 T cell receptor beta chains from one sample, sequenced in a study of T cell responses to AZD1222 COVID-19 vaccine. Data came from immunoSEQ multiplex PCR; TCRdb stores just in-frame clones and leaves some out. The repertoire has 150,000 to 200,000 clones, 90% of them found once; the top ten carry 5% to 6.5%. Sequenced material: peripheral blood, taken 28 days after the second AZD1222 dose. The receptors originated from an adult who received the AZD1222 COVID-19 vaccine.

V usage is TRBV6-2 or TRBV6-3 and J usage is TRBJ2-1; D not resolved. This CDR3 is 12 amino acids long. Germline V lookup: CDR1 MNHEY, CDR2 SVGEGT. Deletions cut 7 bases from V and 8 bases from J, with 12 bases between. This CDR3 reads CASTPPNHEQFF. DNA for the CDR3: TGTGCCAGCACCCCGCCAAATCATGAGCAGTTCTTC.

This chain uses TRBV27 with TRBJ2-2; no firm D call. CDR1 and CDR2 from the germline V gene are MNHEY and SMNVEV (reference sequence). Trimming cost V 1 base and J 4 bases, with 4 bases left between them. The CDR3 covers 13 residues. This CDR3 reads CASSLLLTGELFF. CDR3 bases: TGTGCCAGCAGTTTATTGCTCACCGGGGAGCTGTTTTTT.

The chain uses TRBV12-3 or TRBV12-4 and TRBJ1-2; no clear D. The CDR3 is 12 amino acids. V lost 1 base to trimming and J lost 7 bases, with 7 bases between them. CDR3 DNA sequence: TGTGCCAGCAGTTTAGATCGGGGTGGCTACACCTTC. Amino acids: CASSLDRGGYTF.

J is TRBJ1-4 and V is TRBV7-2, with D uncertain. The CDR3 sequence is 15 residues long. The germline V gene encodes CDR1 SGHTA and CDR2 FQGNSA. V was pared by 8 bases and J by 3 bases, with 16 bases between. CDR3 loop: CASSRRGSANEKLFF. In DNA, the CDR3 is TGTGCCAGCTCAAGACGGGGATCGGCTAATGAAAAACTGTTTTTT.

The chain joins TRBV7-9 to TRBJ2-5, with D perhaps matching TRBD1 (6 bases). Germline V gene sequence: CDR1 SEHNR, CDR2 FQNEAQ (reference sequence). Deletions cut 4 bases from V and 4 bases from J, with 19 bases between. The CDR3 extends over 16 amino acids. Written as DNA, the CDR3 is TGTGCCAGCAGCTACCCCCCTGGTGGGGGCGTAGAGACCCAGTACTTC. This translates into CASSYPPGGGVETQYF.

CDR3 sequence (DNA): TGTGCCAGCAGCCACTCCATGGACAGGGGCTATGGCTACACCTTC. It is translated as CASSHSMDRGYGYTF. The chain carries TRBV3-1 (or the pseudogene TRBV3-2) and TRBJ1-2; 9 positions agree with TRBD1. The germline gives CDR1 LGHDT, CDR2 YNNKEL (reference sequence). V lost 3 bases to trimming and J lost 4 bases; unmatched junction nucleotides: 6. This CDR3 has 15 amino acids.

This chain connects TRBV7-9 to TRBJ1-3; the D is unclear. V lost 5 bases and J 4 bases, leaving 15 bases between the germline ends. The CDR3 spans 15 residues. Looked up from germline, CDR1 is SEHNR and CDR2 is FQNEAQ (reference sequence). CDR3 loop: CASSPPRRLGNTIYF. The CDR3 DNA sequence: TGTGCCAGCAGCCCACCCCGCCGGTTGGGAAACACCATATATTTT. Variable domain in full (rest from reference TRBV7-9 and TRBJ1-3): DTGVSQNPRHKITKRGQNVTFRCDPISEHNRLYWYRQTLGQGPEFLTYFQNEAQLEKSRLLSDRFSAERPKGSFSTLEIQRTEQGDSAMYLCASSPPRRLGNTIYFGEGSWLTVV.

This chain joins TRBV6-4 and TRBJ1-6; a weak D match, TRBD1 (5 bases). Deletions cut 3 bases from V and 3 bases from J, with 9 bases between. The CDR3 runs 15 residues. CDR1 and CDR2 (germline): MRHNA, SNTAGT. CDR3 coding DNA: TGTGCCAGCAGTGATTCACAGGTCTATAATTCACCCCTCCACTTT. Its protein product is CASSDSQVYNSPLHF.

This clone was seen only a few times. This chain joins TRBV7-9 and TRBJ1-4, with unresolved D. V lost 3 bases and J 7 bases, leaving 18 bases between the germline ends. CDR3 length: 16 residues. Germline values: CDR1 SEHNR, CDR2 FQNEAQ (reference sequence). CDR3 protein: CASSLAQRMAGEKLFF. In DNA, the CDR3 is TGTGCCAGCAGCTTGGCTCAGAGAATGGCCGGTGAAAAACTGTTTTTT.

The chain recombines TRBV6-4 with TRBJ2-3, with a tentative D call TRBD2 (6 bases). V lost 5 bases and J lost 1, with 13 bases in between. CDR1 and CDR2 (germline): MRHNA, SNTAGT. This CDR3 has 15 amino acids. CDR3 nucleotides: TGTGCCAGCAGTTTGGGACTTTGGGGCACAGATACGCAGTATTTT. As protein: CASSLGLWGTDTQYF.

The J gene is TRBJ1-3, the V gene TRBV5-6, with no clear D. This CDR3 region has 14 residues. Germline assignment: CDR1 SGHDT and CDR2 YYEEEE. V was cut by 0 bases and J by 2 bases, with 6 bases left in between. In nucleotides, the CDR3 is TGTGCCAGCAGCTTGGCCGGGACTGGAAACACCATATATTTT. Protein product: CASSLAGTGNTIYF.

This clone was seen more than once but under ten times. This chain connects TRBV14 to TRBJ1-2; maybe TRBD1 (5 bases). Germline V gene sequence: CDR1 SGHDN, CDR2 FVKESK. This CDR3 is built from 14 residues. With 1 base removed from V and 8 bases from J, the gap between germline ends came to 14 bases. The CDR3 loop is CASSQGAGKGGYTF. The CDR3 DNA sequence: TGTGCCAGCAGCCAAGGTGCAGGGAAAGGCGGCTACACCTTC.

This chain links TRBV18 with TRBJ2-1; TRBD2 matches at 15 bases. The V gene's germline CDR1 is KGHSH and CDR2 LQKENI. The J segment lost 6 bases and the V segment lost 0 bases, leaving 0 bases of the junction unmatched. CDR3 size: 16 residues. DNA for the CDR3: TGTGCCAGCTCACCACCGGGACTAGCGGGGGGCAATGAGCAGTTCTTC. This gives the protein CASSPPGLAGGNEQFF.

The gene calls are TRBV2 and TRBJ2-7; TRBD1 agrees at 7 bases. CDR1 is SNHLY and CDR2 is FYNNEI in the germline V gene. The CDR3 totals 14 residues. J lost 6 bases, V lost 5 bases, and 10 bases had no gene match. The chain's CDR3 is CASSITGVLGEQYF. The CDR3 region has the DNA TGTGCCAGCAGTATCACAGGGGTATTGGGCGAGCAGTACTTC.